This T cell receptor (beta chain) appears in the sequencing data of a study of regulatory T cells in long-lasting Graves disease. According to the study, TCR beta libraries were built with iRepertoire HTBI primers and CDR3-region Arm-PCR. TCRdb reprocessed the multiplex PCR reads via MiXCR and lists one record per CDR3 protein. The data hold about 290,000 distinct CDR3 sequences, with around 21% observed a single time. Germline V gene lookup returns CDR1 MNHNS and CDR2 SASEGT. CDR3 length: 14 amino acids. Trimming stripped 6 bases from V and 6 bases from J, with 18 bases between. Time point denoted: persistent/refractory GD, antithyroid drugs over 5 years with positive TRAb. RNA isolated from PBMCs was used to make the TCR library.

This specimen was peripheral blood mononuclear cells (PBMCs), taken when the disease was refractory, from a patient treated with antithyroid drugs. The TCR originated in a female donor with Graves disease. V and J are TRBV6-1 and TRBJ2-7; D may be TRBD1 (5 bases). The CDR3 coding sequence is TGTGCCAGCAGCCAGGACAAGGGTGTGCGCGAGCAGTACTTC. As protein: CASSQDKGVREQYF.